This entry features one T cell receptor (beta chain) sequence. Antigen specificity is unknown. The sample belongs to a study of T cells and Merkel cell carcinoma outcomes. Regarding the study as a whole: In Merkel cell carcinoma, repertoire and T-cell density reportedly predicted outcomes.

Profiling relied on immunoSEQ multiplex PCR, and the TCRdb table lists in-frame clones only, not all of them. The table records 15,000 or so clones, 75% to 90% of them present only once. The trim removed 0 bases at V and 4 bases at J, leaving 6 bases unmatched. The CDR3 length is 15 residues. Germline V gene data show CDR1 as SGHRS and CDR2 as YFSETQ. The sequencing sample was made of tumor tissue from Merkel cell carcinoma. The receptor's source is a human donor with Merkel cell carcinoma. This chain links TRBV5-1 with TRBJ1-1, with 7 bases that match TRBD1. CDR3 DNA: TGCGCCAGCAGCTTGGTTTCGGGACAGATCACTGAAGCTTTCTTT. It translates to CASSLVSGQITEAFF.